Listed here are 4 T cell receptor beta chains from one sample, sequenced in a study of post-analysis software for immune sequencing data. Study-wide results and limits: About 5 TRBV segments were more frequent in patients than controls; TRBV5-6, TRBV5-1 and TRBV20-1 belonged to this group.

TCR beta cDNA libraries had unique molecular identifiers. MiXCR, applied by TCRdb to the PCR reads, yields one record per CDR3 protein. The table includes fewer than 700,000 distinct CDR3 sequences, 44% detected once. These receptors have no known antigen. The sample consisted of blood. The receptor source for this set is a girl aged 10-17 years with multiple sclerosis.

Of note for this clonotype: An end of the junction differs from the germline gene, which may be a read error. The CDR3, as DNA: TGTGCCCGCAGATCCATACAGGGGGCTTATGGTGGCTACACCTTC. Protein sequence: CARRSIQGAYGGYTF. V gene TRBV12-3 or TRBV12-4 combines with J gene TRBJ1-2; 9 positions agree with TRBD1. The CDR3 covers 15 residues.

This clonotype appeared a few times. This chain links TRBV6-5 with TRBJ1-2, with 7 bases that match TRBD1. Unmatched junction bases numbered 19, after V lost 2 bases and J lost 4 bases. Germline V gene lookup returns CDR1 MNHEY and CDR2 SVGAGI. This CDR3 is built from 19 residues. Here the CDR3 reads CASSYPTRGQSLSRYGYTF. CDR3 bases: TGTGCCAGCAGTTACCCGACGAGGGGACAGTCCCTATCTCGCTATGGCTACACCTTC.

The J gene is TRBJ2-3, the V gene TRBV5-6; 8 bases align to TRBD2. CDR1 is SGHDT, CDR2 YYEEEE, per germline. The length of the CDR3 is 16 residues. J lost 2 bases, V lost 2 bases, and 7 bases had no gene match. The CDR3, as DNA: TGTGCCAGCAGCTTCGGCGGGGGGCTTACCACAGATACGCAGTATTTT. Translation gives CASSFGGGLTTDTQYF.

The V and J genes are TRBV12-3 or TRBV12-4 and TRBJ1-1; D might be TRBD1 (6 bases). Trimming shortened V by 0 bases and J by 3 bases, and 11 bases separated the two germline ends. The CDR3 has 15 amino acids. The CDR3 nucleotides read TGTGCCAGCAGTTTAGCCGGACAGAGGGACACTGAAGCTTTCTTT. Protein: CASSLAGQRDTEAFF.